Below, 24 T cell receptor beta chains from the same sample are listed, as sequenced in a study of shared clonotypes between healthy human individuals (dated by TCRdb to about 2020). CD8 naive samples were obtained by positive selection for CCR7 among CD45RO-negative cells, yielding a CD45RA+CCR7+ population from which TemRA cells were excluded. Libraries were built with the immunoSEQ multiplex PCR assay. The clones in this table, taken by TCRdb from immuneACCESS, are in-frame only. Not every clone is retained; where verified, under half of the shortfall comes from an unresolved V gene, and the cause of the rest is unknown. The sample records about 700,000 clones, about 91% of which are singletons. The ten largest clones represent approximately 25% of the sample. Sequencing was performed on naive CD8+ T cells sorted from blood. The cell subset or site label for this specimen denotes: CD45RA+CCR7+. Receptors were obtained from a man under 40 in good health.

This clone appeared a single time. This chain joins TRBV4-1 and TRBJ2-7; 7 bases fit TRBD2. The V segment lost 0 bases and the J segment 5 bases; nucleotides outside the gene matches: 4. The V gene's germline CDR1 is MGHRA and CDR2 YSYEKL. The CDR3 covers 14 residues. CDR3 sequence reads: CASSQDLAGDEQYF. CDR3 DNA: TGCGCCAGCAGCCAAGATCTTGCGGGGGACGAGCAGTACTTC.

The CDR3 DNA follows: TGTGCCAGCAGCCCCAGGACTAGCGGGAGATTGGGCAATGAGCAGTTCTTC. Amino acid sequence: CASSPRTSGRLGNEQFF. The V and J genes are TRBV7-9 and TRBJ2-1; 13 nucleotides align to TRBD2. CDR1 SEHNR and CDR2 FQNEAQ come from the germline V gene (reference sequence). The CDR3 spans 17 residues. The V segment lost 5 bases and the J segment 6 bases; nucleotides outside the gene matches: 10.

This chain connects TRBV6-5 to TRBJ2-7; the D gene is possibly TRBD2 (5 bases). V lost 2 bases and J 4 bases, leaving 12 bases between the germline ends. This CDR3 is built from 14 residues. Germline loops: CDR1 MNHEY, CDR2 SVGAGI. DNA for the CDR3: TGTGCCAGCAGTTACGGCGGGTTGGGGTACGAGCAGTACTTC. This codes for CASSYGGLGYEQYF.

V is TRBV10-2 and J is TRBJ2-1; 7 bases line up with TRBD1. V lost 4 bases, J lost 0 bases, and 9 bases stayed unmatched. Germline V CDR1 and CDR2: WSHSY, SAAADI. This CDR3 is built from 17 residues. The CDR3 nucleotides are TGCGCCAGCAGTGTAGGGGAGACAGGGACCTCCTACAATGAGCAGTTCTTC. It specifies CASSVGETGTSYNEQFF.

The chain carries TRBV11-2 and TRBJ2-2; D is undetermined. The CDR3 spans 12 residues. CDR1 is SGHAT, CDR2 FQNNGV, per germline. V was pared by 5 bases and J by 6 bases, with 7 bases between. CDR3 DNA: TGTGCCAGCAGCCCCCGAGCCGGGGAGCTGTTTTTT. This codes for CASSPRAGELFF. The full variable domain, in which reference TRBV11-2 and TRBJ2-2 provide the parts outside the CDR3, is EAGVAQSPRYKIIEKRQSVAFWCNPISGHATLYWYQQILGQGPKLLIQFQNNGVVDDSQLPKDRFSAERLKGVDSTLKIQPAKLEDSAVYLCASSPRAGELFFGEGSRLTVL.

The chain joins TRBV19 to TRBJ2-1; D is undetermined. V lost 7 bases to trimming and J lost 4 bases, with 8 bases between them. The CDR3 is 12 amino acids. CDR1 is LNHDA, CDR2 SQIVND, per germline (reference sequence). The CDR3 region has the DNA TGTGCCAGTACTAGAGGATACAATGAGCAGTTCTTC. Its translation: CASTRGYNEQFF.

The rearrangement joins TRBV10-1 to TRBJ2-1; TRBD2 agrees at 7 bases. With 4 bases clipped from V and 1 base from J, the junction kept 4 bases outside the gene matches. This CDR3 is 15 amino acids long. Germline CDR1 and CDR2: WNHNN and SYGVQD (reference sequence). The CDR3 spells CASSGGLGSYNEQFF. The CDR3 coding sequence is TGCGCCAGCAGTGGAGGACTAGGATCCTACAATGAGCAGTTCTTC.

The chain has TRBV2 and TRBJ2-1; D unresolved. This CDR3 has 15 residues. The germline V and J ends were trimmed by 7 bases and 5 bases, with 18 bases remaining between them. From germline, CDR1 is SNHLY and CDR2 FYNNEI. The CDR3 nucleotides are TGTGCCAGCACTAGTTCAGGCCTTAAAAACAATGAGCAGTTCTTC. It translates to CASTSSGLKNNEQFF.

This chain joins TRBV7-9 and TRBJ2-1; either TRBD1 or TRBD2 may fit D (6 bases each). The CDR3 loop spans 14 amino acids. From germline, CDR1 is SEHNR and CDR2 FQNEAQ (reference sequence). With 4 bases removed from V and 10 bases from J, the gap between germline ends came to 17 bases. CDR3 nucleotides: TGTGCCAGCAGCTACCCCCCGGGGGCCGGGGAGCAGTTCTTC. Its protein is CASSYPPGAGEQFF.

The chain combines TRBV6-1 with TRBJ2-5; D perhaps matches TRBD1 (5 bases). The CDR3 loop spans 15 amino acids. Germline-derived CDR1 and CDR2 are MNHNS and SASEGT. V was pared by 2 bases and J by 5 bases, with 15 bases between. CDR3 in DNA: TGTGCCAGCAGTGAACCGCCACCAGGGCGGGAGACCCAGTACTTC. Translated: CASSEPPPGRETQYF.

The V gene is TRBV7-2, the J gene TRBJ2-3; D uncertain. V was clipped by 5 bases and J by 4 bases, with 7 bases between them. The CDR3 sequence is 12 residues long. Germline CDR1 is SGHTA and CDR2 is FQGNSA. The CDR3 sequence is CASSPDADTQYF. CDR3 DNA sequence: TGTGCCAGCAGCCCAGACGCAGATACGCAGTATTTT. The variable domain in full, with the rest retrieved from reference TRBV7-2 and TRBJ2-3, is GAGVSQSPSNKVTEKGKDVELRCDPISGHTALYWYRQSLGQGLEFLIYFQGNSAPDKSGLPSDRFSAERTGGSVSTLTIQRTQQEDSAVYLCASSPDADTQYFGPGTRLTVL.

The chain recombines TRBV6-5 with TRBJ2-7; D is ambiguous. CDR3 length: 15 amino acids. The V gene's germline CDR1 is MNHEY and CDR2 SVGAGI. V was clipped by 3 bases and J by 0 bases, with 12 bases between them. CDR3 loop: CASSYSFTSSYEQYF. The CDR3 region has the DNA TGTGCCAGCAGTTATTCGTTCACAAGCTCCTACGAGCAGTACTTC.

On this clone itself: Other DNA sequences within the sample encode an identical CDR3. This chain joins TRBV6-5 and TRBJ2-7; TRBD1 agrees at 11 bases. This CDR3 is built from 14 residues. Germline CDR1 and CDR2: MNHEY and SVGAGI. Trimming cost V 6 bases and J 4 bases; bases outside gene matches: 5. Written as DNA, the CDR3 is TGTGCCAGCAGCACCGGGACAGGGGGTTACGAGCAGTACTTC. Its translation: CASSTGTGGYEQYF.

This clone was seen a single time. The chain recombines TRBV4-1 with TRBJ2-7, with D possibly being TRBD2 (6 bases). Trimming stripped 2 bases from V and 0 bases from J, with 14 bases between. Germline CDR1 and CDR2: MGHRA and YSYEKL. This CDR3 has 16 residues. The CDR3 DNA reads TGCGCCAGCAGCCAATTTTTTAGCGGATTCTCCTACGAGCAGTACTTC. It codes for CASSQFFSGFSYEQYF.

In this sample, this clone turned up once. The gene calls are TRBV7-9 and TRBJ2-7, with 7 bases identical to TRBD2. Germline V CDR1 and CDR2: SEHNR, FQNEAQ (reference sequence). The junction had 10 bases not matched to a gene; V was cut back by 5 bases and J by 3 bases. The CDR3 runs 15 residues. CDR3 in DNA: TGTGCCAGCAGCCCCGTGGGGGGGGGATTCTACGAGCAGTACTTC. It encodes CASSPVGGGFYEQYF.

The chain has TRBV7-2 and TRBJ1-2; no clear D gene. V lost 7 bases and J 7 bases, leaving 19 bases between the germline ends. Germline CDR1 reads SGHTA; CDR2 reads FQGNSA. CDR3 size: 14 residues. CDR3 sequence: CASTLMTERAGYTF. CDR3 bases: TGTGCCAGCACTCTGATGACGGAGCGAGCTGGCTACACCTTC.

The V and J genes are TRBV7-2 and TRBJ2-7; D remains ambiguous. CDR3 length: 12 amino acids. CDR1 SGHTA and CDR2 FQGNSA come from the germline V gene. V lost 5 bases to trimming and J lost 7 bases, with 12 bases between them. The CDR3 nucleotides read TGTGCCAGCAGCCCCTACTTACTAGAGCAGTACTTC. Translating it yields CASSPYLLEQYF.

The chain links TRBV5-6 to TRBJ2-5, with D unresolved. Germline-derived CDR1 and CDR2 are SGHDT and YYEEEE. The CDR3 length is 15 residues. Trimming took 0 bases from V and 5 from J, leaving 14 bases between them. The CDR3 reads CASSLGAVLTETQYF. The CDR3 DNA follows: TGTGCCAGCAGCTTGGGGGCAGTGCTGACGGAGACCCAGTACTTC.

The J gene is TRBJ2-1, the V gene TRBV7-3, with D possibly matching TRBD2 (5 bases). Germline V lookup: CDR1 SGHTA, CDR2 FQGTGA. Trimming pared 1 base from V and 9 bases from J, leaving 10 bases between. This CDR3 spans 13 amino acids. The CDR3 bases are TGTGCCAGCAGCTTAATCCCTCGGGGTGAGCAGTTCTTC. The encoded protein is CASSLIPRGEQFF.

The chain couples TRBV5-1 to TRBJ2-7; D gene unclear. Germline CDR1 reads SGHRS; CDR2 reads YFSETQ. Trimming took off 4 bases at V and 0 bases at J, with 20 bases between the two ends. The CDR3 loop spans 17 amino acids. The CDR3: CASSPLGSAGSSYEQYF. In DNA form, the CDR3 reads TGCGCCAGCAGCCCTCTAGGGTCGGCCGGTAGCTCCTACGAGCAGTACTTC.

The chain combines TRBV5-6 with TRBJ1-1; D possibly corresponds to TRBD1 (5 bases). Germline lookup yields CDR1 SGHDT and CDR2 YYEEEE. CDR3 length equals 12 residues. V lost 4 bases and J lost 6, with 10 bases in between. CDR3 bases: TGTGCCAGCAGCCATCAGGGCTCTGAAGCTTTCTTT. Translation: CASSHQGSEAFF.

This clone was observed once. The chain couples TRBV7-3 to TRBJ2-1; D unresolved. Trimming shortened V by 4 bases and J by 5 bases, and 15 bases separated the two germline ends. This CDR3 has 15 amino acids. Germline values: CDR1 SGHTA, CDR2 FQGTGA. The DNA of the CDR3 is TGTGCCAGCAGCTACCACGGGTCGGTGGACAATGAGCAGTTCTTC. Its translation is CASSYHGSVDNEQFF. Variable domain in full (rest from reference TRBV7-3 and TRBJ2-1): GAGVSQTPSNKVTEKGKYVELRCDPISGHTALYWYRQSLGQGPEFLIYFQGTGAADDSGLPNDRFFAVRPEGSVSTLKIQRTERGDSAVYLCASSYHGSVDNEQFFGPGTRLTVL.

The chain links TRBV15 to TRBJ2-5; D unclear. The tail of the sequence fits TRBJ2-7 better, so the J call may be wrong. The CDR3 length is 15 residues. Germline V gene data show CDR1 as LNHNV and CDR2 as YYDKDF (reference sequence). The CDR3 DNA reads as TGTGCCACCAGCAGAGACCTACTAACCTCCTACGAGCAGTACTTC. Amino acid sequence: CATSRDLLTSYEQYF.

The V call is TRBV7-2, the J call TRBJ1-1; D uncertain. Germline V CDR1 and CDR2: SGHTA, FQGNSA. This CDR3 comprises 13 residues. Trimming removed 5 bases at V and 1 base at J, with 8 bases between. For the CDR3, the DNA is TGTGCCAGCAGCCTAAGCTGGAACACTGAAGCTTTCTTT. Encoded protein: CASSLSWNTEAFF.